These T cell receptor beta chains were read from a single sample in a study of cytomegalovirus exposure and HLA in healthy donors. Only in-frame clones appear in the TCRdb table, and some are missing; sequencing was by immunoSEQ multiplex PCR. The sample includes 90,000 or so clones, 85% of them seen just once. Input material: PBMCs. These receptors all come from a man younger than 35 in good health and CMV-seropositive. CDR3s include the opening cysteine and the closing phenylalanine or tryptophan. Fields, in order: D gene, J gene, V gene, clone size, CDR3 DNA, CDR3 protein. A D gene is named only where the DNA matches it firmly. Clone size is not always given. Where it is, it says once, few, many or a class for expanded clones.

d_gene: .
j_gene: TRBJ2-7
v_gene: TRBV28
abundance: .
CDR3nt: TGTGCCAGCAGGTCTGGGCTCAAAGGCGAGCAGTACTTC
CDR3aa: CASRSGLKGEQYF

d_gene: TRBD1
j_gene: TRBJ2-6
v_gene: TRBV5-4
abundance: .
CDR3nt: TGTGCCAGCAATTCAGGGGGAGCTGGGGCCAACGTCCTGACTTTC
CDR3aa: CASNSGGAGANVLTF

d_gene: .
j_gene: TRBJ1-1
v_gene: TRBV7-9
abundance: .
CDR3nt: TGTGCCAGCAGCATTGGAGGCACTGAAGCTTTCTTT
CDR3aa: CASSIGGTEAFF

d_gene: TRBD2
j_gene: TRBJ2-5
v_gene: TRBV11-2
abundance: .
CDR3nt: TGTGCCAGCAGCTCCCGACTAGCGGATGAAGAGACCCAGTACTTC
CDR3aa: CASSSRLADEETQYF

d_gene: .
j_gene: TRBJ2-3
v_gene: TRBV6-1
abundance: once
CDR3nt: TGTGCCAGCATGGTAGACAGTCCGGATACGCAGTATTTT
CDR3aa: CASMVDSPDTQYF

d_gene: TRBD1
j_gene: TRBJ1-2
v_gene: TRBV5-1
abundance: few
CDR3nt: TGCGCCAGCAGCGAACCGGGACAGCCTTTCTATGGCTACACCTTC
CDR3aa: CASSEPGQPFYGYTF

d_gene: .
j_gene: TRBJ2-3
v_gene: TRBV29-1
abundance: few
CDR3nt: TGCAGCGTGTACTCAGATACGCAGTATTTT
CDR3aa: CSVYSDTQYF

d_gene: TRBD2
j_gene: TRBJ2-3
v_gene: TRBV11-1
abundance: .
CDR3nt: TGTGCCAGCAGCTTAAGGGGAGCGGGAGCGGCGAATACGCAGTATTTT
CDR3aa: CASSLRGAGAANTQYF

d_gene: TRBD1
j_gene: TRBJ1-4
v_gene: TRBV19
abundance: once
CDR3nt: TGTGCCAGTAGTCCAGGACAGGGCCTAGCAACTAATGAAAAACTGTTTTTT
CDR3aa: CASSPGQGLATNEKLFF

d_gene: TRBD2
j_gene: TRBJ2-5
v_gene: TRBV25-1
abundance: .
CDR3nt: TGTGCCAGCAGTGAATATGTAGTCGGGGGGGAGACCCAGTACTTC
CDR3aa: CASSEYVVGGETQYF

d_gene: .
j_gene: TRBJ2-3
v_gene: TRBV2
abundance: once
CDR3nt: TGTGCCAGCAGTGTAGAGGGAGAGGTATATACGCAGTATTTT
CDR3aa: CASSVEGEVYTQYF

d_gene: .
j_gene: TRBJ2-1
v_gene: TRBV27
abundance: .
CDR3nt: TGTGCCAGCAGTTTAAGGCGGGGATACAATGAGCAGTTCTTC
CDR3aa: CASSLRRGYNEQFF

d_gene: .
j_gene: TRBJ2-1
v_gene: TRBV20-1
abundance: .
CDR3nt: TGCAGTGCCTGCGTTGTAGATGAGCAGTTCTTC
CDR3aa: CSACVVDEQFF

d_gene: .
j_gene: TRBJ2-1
v_gene: TRBV5-6
abundance: .
CDR3nt: TGTGCCAGCAGCTTGGCACGGACAGATATCAGCTTTTACAATGAGCAGTTCTTC
CDR3aa: CASSLARTDISFYNEQFF

d_gene: .
j_gene: TRBJ2-1
v_gene: TRBV5-1
abundance: .
CDR3nt: TGCGCCAGCAGCTTGATCGGGGTAGAGTTCTTC
CDR3aa: CASSLIGVEFF

d_gene: .
j_gene: TRBJ2-2
v_gene: TRBV11-1
abundance: once
CDR3nt: TGTGCCAGCAGCTTAGCGTTGGAGGTCCCGAACACCGGGGAGCTGTTTTTT
CDR3aa: CASSLALEVPNTGELFF

d_gene: .
j_gene: TRBJ2-1
v_gene: TRBV28
abundance: .
CDR3nt: TGTGCCAGCAGTTTAGGTCGCGGGAAAAACAATGAGCAGTTCTTC
CDR3aa: CASSLGRGKNNEQFF

d_gene: TRBD1
j_gene: TRBJ2-5
v_gene: TRBV15
abundance: once
CDR3nt: TGTGCCACCAGCGTCACCATAAGGGACAGTACGGAGACCCAGTACTTC
CDR3aa: CATSVTIRDSTETQYF

d_gene: .
j_gene: TRBJ1-3
v_gene: TRBV18
abundance: .
CDR3nt: TGTGCCAGCTCACCTACTGGGACTTTTAGCATAAACACCATATATTTT
CDR3aa: CASSPTGTFSINTIYF

d_gene: .
j_gene: TRBJ2-5
v_gene: TRBV6-1
abundance: .
CDR3nt: TGTGCCAGCAGTGCCCAGGGAGGGGGCCAAGAGACCCAGTACTTC
CDR3aa: CASSAQGGGQETQYF

d_gene: TRBD1
j_gene: TRBJ2-5
v_gene: TRBV2
abundance: .
CDR3nt: TGTGCCAGCGGAACCGGGACAGGGGCCGAGACCCAGTACTTC
CDR3aa: CASGTGTGAETQYF

d_gene: TRBD1
j_gene: TRBJ2-7
v_gene: TRBV5-1
abundance: .
CDR3nt: TGCGCCAGCAGCGCGGGACAGGGGGCAAGGTACGAGCAGTACTTC
CDR3aa: CASSAGQGARYEQYF

d_gene: TRBD1
j_gene: TRBJ1-5
v_gene: TRBV19
abundance: .
CDR3nt: TGTGCCAGTAGTACACCCCCGGCAGGGGGCTTAGCCCAGCATTTT
CDR3aa: CASSTPPAGGLAQHF

d_gene: TRBD2
j_gene: TRBJ2-3
v_gene: TRBV5-5
abundance: .
CDR3nt: TGTGCCAGCAGCTTTGGGACTAGCGGAGATACGCAGTATTTT
CDR3aa: CASSFGTSGDTQYF

d_gene: .
j_gene: TRBJ1-5
v_gene: TRBV5-1
abundance: .
CDR3nt: TGCGCCAGCAGCTTGTTGGGGGGGTACAATCAGCCCCAGCATTTT
CDR3aa: CASSLLGGYNQPQHF

d_gene: .
j_gene: TRBJ2-3
v_gene: TRBV29-1
abundance: once
CDR3nt: TGCAGCGTCCGGGGGAGCCTATCTACAGATACGCAGTATTTT
CDR3aa: CSVRGSLSTDTQYF

d_gene: .
j_gene: TRBJ2-7
v_gene: TRBV28
abundance: .
CDR3nt: TGTGCCAGCAGAGAGGGGGCCTACGAGCAGTACTTC
CDR3aa: CASREGAYEQYF

d_gene: .
j_gene: TRBJ1-5
v_gene: TRBV6-5
abundance: few
CDR3nt: TGTGCCAGCAGCCCAGGGAGGGATGATCAGCCCCAGCATTTT
CDR3aa: CASSPGRDDQPQHF

d_gene: .
j_gene: TRBJ1-4
v_gene: TRBV6-5
abundance: few
CDR3nt: TGTGCCAGCAGTTACTCGGGGGACATGGTCTTCGCAAAACTGTTTTTT
CDR3aa: CASSYSGDMVFAKLFF

d_gene: .
j_gene: TRBJ1-1
v_gene: TRBV27
abundance: .
CDR3nt: TGTGCCAGCAGTCCGCTGATGGGGGCTGGCACTGAAGCTTTCTTT
CDR3aa: CASSPLMGAGTEAFF

d_gene: .
j_gene: TRBJ2-4
v_gene: TRBV19
abundance: few
CDR3nt: TGTGCCAGTAGTACGGAGGGACCCTCTCACATTCAGTACTTC
CDR3aa: CASSTEGPSHIQYF

d_gene: .
j_gene: TRBJ2-3
v_gene: TRBV2
abundance: .
CDR3nt: TGTGCCAGCTTAAGGGGTAGCACAGATACGCAGTATTTT
CDR3aa: CASLRGSTDTQYF

d_gene: TRBD2
j_gene: TRBJ2-3
v_gene: TRBV30
abundance: .
CDR3nt: TGTGCCTGGGCTCGCGGGAGTGATACGCAGTATTTT
CDR3aa: CAWARGSDTQYF

d_gene: TRBD2
j_gene: TRBJ2-6
v_gene: TRBV29-1
abundance: once
CDR3nt: TGCAGCGTGCCGGGGGGTACTGGGGCCAACGTCCTGACTTTC
CDR3aa: CSVPGGTGANVLTF